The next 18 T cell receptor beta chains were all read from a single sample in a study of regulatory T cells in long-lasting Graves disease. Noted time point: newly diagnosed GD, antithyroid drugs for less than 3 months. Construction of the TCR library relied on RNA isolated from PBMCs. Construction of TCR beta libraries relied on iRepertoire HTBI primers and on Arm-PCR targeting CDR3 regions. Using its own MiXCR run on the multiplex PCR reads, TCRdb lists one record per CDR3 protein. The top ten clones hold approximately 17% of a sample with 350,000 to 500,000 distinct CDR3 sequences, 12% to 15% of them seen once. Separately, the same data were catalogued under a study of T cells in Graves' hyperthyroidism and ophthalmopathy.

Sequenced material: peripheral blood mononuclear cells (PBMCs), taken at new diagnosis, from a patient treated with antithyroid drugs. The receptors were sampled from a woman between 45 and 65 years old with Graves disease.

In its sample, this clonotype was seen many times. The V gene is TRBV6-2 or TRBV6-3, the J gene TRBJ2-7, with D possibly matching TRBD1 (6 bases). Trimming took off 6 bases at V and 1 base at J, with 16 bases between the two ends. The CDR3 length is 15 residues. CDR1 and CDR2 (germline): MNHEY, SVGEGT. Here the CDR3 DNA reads TGTGCCAGCAGGATGGGGGCGGTAGGGTCCTACGAGCAGTACTTC. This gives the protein CASRMGAVGSYEQYF.

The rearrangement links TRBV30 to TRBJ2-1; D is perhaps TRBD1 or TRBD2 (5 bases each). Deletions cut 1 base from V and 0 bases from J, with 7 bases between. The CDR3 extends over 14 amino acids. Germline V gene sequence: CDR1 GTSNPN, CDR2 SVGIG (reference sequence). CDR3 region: CAWSGGSSYNEQFF. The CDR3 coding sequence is TGTGCCTGGAGTGGGGGGTCCTCCTACAATGAGCAGTTCTTC.

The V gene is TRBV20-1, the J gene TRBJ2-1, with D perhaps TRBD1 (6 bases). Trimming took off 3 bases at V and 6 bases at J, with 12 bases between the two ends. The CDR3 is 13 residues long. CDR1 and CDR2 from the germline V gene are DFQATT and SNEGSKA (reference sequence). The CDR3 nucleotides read TGCAGTGCTAGTCACAGGGTCGGCAATGAGCAGTTCTTC. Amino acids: CSASHRVGNEQFF.

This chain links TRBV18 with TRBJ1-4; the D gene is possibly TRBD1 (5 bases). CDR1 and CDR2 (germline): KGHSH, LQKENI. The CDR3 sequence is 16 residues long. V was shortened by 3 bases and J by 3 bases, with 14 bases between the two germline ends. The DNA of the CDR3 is TGTGCCAGCTCACCCTCTACCGGGGCGTCTAATGAAAAACTGTTTTTT. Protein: CASSPSTGASNEKLFF.

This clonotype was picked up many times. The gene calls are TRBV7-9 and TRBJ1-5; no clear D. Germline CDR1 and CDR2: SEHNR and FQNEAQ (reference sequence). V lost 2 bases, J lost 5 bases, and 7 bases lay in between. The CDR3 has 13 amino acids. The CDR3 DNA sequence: TGTGCCAGCAGCTTATCCCGGCATCAGCCCCAGCATTTT. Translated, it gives CASSLSRHQPQHF.

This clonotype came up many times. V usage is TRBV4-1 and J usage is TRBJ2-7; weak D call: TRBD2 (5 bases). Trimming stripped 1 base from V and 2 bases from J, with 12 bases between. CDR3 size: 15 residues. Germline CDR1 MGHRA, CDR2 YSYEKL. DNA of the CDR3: TGCGCCAGCAGCCAAGTAGGAGGCAGGCCCTACGAGCAGTACTTC. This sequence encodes CASSQVGGRPYEQYF.

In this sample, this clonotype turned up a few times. The CDR3, as DNA: TGTGCCAGCAGCGTAATTAGCGGAAGCGGGGATACGCAGTATTTT. It encodes CASSVISGSGDTQYF. This chain joins TRBV9 and TRBJ2-3, with TRBD2 as a possible D gene (6 bases). Trimming removed 1 base from V and 6 bases from J, with 15 bases in between. CDR1 and CDR2 from the germline V gene are SGDLS and YYNGEE. The CDR3 covers 15 residues.

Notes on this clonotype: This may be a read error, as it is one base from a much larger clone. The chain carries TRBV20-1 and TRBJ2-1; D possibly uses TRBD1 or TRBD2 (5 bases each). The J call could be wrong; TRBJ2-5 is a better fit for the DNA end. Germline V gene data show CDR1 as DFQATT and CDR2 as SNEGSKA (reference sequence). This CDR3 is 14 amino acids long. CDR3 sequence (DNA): TGCAGTGCTAGCCGCAGGGCGGGTGCAGAGAGCCAGTACTTC. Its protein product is CSASRRAGAESQYF.

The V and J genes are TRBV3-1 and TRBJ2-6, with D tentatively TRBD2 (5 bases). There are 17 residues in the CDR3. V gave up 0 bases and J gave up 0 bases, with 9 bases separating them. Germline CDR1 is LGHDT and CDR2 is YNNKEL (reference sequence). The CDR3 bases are TGTGCCAGCAGCCAAGAGTCTGGAGGCTCTGGGGCCAACGTCCTGACTTTC. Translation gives CASSQESGGSGANVLTF.

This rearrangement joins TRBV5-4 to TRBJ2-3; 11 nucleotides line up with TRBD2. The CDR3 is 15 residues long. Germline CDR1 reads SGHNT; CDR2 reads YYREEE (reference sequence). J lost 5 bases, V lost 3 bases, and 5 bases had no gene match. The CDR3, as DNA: TGTGCCAGCAGCTCACTAGCGGGAGCGGGAGATACGCAGTATTTT. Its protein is CASSSLAGAGDTQYF.

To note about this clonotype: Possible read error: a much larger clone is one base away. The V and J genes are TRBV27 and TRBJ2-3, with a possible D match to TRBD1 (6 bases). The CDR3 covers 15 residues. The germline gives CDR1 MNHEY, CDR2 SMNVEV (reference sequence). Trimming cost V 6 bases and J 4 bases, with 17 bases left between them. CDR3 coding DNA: TGTGCCAGCAGGACACAGGACAGTCAGGCAGATACGCAGTATTTT. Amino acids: CASRTQDSQADTQYF.

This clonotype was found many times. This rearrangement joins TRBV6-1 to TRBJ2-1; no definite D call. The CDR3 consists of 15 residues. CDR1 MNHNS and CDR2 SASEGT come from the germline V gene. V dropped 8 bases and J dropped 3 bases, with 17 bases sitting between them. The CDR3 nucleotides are TGTGCCAGCCTGACGGCCTCGGCAGGCTACAATGAGCAGTTCTTC. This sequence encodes CASLTASAGYNEQFF.

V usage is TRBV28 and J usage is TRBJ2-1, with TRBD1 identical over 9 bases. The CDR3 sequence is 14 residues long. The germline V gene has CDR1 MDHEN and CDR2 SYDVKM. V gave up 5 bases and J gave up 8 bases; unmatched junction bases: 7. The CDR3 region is CASSPGQGLDEQFF. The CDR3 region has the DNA TGTGCCAGCAGTCCGGGACAGGGTTTGGATGAGCAGTTCTTC.

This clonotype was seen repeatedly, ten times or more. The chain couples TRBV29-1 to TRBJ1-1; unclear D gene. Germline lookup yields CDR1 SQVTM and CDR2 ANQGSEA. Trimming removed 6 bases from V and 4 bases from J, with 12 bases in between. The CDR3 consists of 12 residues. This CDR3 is CSVGQVSTEAFF. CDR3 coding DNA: TGCAGCGTAGGTCAGGTGAGCACTGAAGCTTTCTTT. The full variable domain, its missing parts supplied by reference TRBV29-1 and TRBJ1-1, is SAVISQKPSRDICQRGTSLTIQCQVDSQVTMMFWYRQQPGQSLTLIATANQGSEATYESGFVIDKFPISRPNLTFSTLTVSNMSPEDSSIYLCSVGQVSTEAFFGQGTRLTVV.

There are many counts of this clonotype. CDR3 sequence (DNA): TGTGCCAGCAGTGAAGTCGGCAGGGGTAACTATGGCTACACCTTC. Its translation is CASSEVGRGNYGYTF. The V and J genes are TRBV6-1 and TRBJ1-2; maybe TRBD1 (6 bases). V was shortened by 1 base and J by 1 base, with 10 bases between the two germline ends. From germline, CDR1 is MNHNS and CDR2 SASEGT. This CDR3 spans 15 amino acids.

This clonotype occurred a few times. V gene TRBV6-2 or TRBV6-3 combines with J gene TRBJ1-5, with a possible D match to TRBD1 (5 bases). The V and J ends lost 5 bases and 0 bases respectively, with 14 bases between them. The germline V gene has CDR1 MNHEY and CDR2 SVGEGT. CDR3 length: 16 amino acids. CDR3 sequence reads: CASSDQGPYSNQPQHF. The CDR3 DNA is TGTGCCAGCAGTGACCAGGGACCTTATAGCAATCAGCCCCAGCATTTT.

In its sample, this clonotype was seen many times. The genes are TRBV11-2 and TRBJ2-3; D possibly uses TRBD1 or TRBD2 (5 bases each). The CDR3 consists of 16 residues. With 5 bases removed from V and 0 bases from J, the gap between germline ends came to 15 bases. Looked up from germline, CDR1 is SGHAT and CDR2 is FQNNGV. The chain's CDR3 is CASSPLRDPSTDTQYF. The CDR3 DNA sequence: TGTGCCAGCAGCCCCCTTCGGGACCCGAGCACAGATACGCAGTATTTT. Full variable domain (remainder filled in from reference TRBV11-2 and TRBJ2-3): EAGVAQSPRYKIIEKRQSVAFWCNPISGHATLYWYQQILGQGPKLLIQFQNNGVVDDSQLPKDRFSAERLKGVDSTLKIQPAKLEDSAVYLCASSPLRDPSTDTQYFGPGTRLTVL.

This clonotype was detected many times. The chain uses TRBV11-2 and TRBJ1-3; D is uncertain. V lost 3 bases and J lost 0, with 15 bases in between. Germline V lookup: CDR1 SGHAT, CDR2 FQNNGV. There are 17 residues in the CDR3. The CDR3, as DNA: TGTGCCAGCAGCTTGGATCAACAGTCACACTCTGGAAACACCATATATTTT. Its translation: CASSLDQQSHSGNTIYF. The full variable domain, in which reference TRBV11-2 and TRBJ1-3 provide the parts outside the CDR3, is EAGVAQSPRYKIIEKRQSVAFWCNPISGHATLYWYQQILGQGPKLLIQFQNNGVVDDSQLPKDRFSAERLKGVDSTLKIQPAKLEDSAVYLCASSLDQQSHSGNTIYFGEGSWLTVV.